The clone carrying this T cell receptor beta chain was observed a few times. Antigen specificity is unknown. The data are from a study of CD8 T cells in ankylosing spondylitis. One entry per CDR3 protein results from TCRdb running MiXCR on the 5' RACE reads. The sample has around 770,000 distinct CDR3 sequences, about 12% seen once. Overall study results and limits: Seven or eight highly homologous variants formed a TCR beta motif that appeared characteristic of ankylosing spondylitis blood.

V was trimmed by 0 bases and J by 4 bases, leaving 14 bases between them. This CDR3 comprises 16 residues. Germline CDR1 reads SGHRS; CDR2 reads YFSETQ. The chain employs TRBV5-1 and TRBJ2-1; D perhaps matches TRBD1 (8 bases). Material: blood, either unsorted or a sorted T cell fraction (not recorded which). The origin of this receptor is a male donor with ankylosing spondylitis. The CDR3 nucleotides read TGCGCCAGCAGCTTGGGTACAGGGGGGGAATACAATGAGCAGTTCTTC. The encoded protein is CASSLGTGGEYNEQFF.